A selection of T cell receptor beta chains follows, all from one sample in a study of PD-1 blockade in classical Hodgkin lymphoma. Measured with immunoSEQ multiplex PCR; TCRdb has only the in-frame clones, and not every one. The sample includes tens of thousands of clones, roughly nine tenths of them seen just once. Sample: peripheral blood mononuclear cells (PBMCs), taken at baseline. Receptors were obtained from a human donor with classical Hodgkin lymphoma. Each CDR3 is given with its conserved first and last residue. The size field is filled for only some rows; it gives once, few, many or a size class.

j_call | clone_size | v_call | cdr3_aa
TRBJ2-1 | - | TRBV9 | CASSPRSGTSGGWEQFF
TRBJ1-5 | - | TRBV6-5 | CASRKGSQPQHF
TRBJ1-1 | - | TRBV11-2 | CASRDSMNTEAFF
TRBJ2-5 | - | TRBV27 | CASSLLGHKETQYF
TRBJ1-2 | - | TRBV2 | CASSQNLLNPNYGYTF
TRBJ2-7 | - | TRBV4-1 | CASSQDPSGGYEQYF
TRBJ1-2 | - | TRBV9 | CASNSGEAGYTF
TRBJ2-2 | - | TRBV5-4 | CASSLTGLSGELFF
TRBJ2-7 | - | TRBV11-2 | CASSLDRDWGFDEQYF
TRBJ2-5 | - | TRBV7-2 | CASTQGRETQYF
TRBJ1-3 | - | TRBV4-2 | CASSRDFTEISGNTIYF
TRBJ1-4 | - | TRBV19 | CASSLYEKLFF
TRBJ1-1 | - | TRBV27 | CASSHSPTEAFF
TRBJ2-3 | - | TRBV19 | CASSIAGAGGSDTQYF
TRBJ1-6 | few | TRBV6-1 | CASSEGGARSPLHF
TRBJ1-1 | - | TRBV2 | CASSESGRVTEAFF
TRBJ1-1 | - | TRBV6-5 | CASSYSGNQFEAFF
TRBJ1-2 | - | TRBV7-9 | CASSLRGYGYTF
TRBJ1-2 | - | TRBV5-1 | CASSSLRDRVDGYTF
TRBJ1-2 | - | TRBV19 | CASSMGWGHYGYTF
TRBJ2-5 | - | TRBV4-2 | CASSQGDGQETQYF
TRBJ2-7 | once | TRBV15 | CATSPGTSEQYF
TRBJ2-7 | - | TRBV7-9 | CASSPPSLGGEQYF
TRBJ1-3 | - | TRBV6-5 | CASSSGQGTGGNTIYF
TRBJ2-3 | - | TRBV2 | CASRLGFGTDTQYF
TRBJ1-2 | - | TRBV27 | CASSFSGGRNYGYTF
TRBJ1-1 | - | TRBV7-9 | CASSVSLNTEAFF
TRBJ2-2 | - | TRBV29-1 | CGGDRVNTGELFF
TRBJ2-5 | - | TRBV18 | CASSPRSSGGVETQYF
TRBJ1-4 | - | TRBV6-1 | CATTRWDKSDEKLFF
TRBJ1-4 | few | TRBV7-9 | CASSLAATTNEKLFF
TRBJ2-3 | - | TRBV23-1 | CASRYLAGRSTDTQYF
TRBJ2-7 | - | TRBV29-1 | CSVAATGTYEQYF
TRBJ1-6 | - | TRBV6-1 | CASSAGTPNSPLHF
TRBJ1-1 | few | TRBV30 | CAWTPVSVVTEAFF
TRBJ2-2 | - | TRBV13 | CASSGWTGELFF
TRBJ2-7 | - | TRBV2 | CASSNEAGNEQYF
TRBJ2-5 | - | TRBV19 | CATRDLGGETQYF
TRBJ1-1 | - | TRBV27 | CASSLIGSSNTEAFF
TRBJ2-2 | few | TRBV30 | CAWSVQVHTGELFF
TRBJ2-1 | once | TRBV7-9 | CASSPKQIRAYNEQFF
TRBJ2-5 | - | TRBV5-4 | CASRFRHEQETQYF
TRBJ1-1 | - | TRBV5-1 | CASRTGTEAFF
TRBJ2-2 | - | TRBV2 | CASSETGGELFF
TRBJ2-3 | - | TRBV6-5 | CASSQLAGTDTQYF
TRBJ2-5 | - | TRBV10-3 | CATQSSGEETQYF
TRBJ1-1 | - | TRBV2 | CASSGGSWIGAFF
TRBJ2-2 | - | TRBV27 | CASSLLTSGGYGTGELFF
TRBJ2-7 | - | TRBV10-3 | CATRSGTGLTTYEQYF
TRBJ2-7 | - | TRBV27 | CASSFSTSGGRNEQYF
TRBJ2-2 | - | TRBV7-9 | CASSRISDTGELFF